The 16 T cell receptor beta chains in this list originate from one sample, sequenced in a study of blood T cell repertoires in COVID-19. Clones were read by immunoSEQ multiplex PCR, and TCRdb kept only the in-frame ones, dropping some. The table records around 500,000 clones, 70% to 90% of them present only once. The sample consisted of PBMCs or T cells enriched from blood (not recorded which). Every receptor here comes from a woman between 40 and 50 years old who had recovered from COVID-19.

This sequence joins TRBV6-5 and TRBJ1-5; no definite D call. Trimming shortened V by 5 bases and J by 2 bases, and 10 bases separated the two germline ends. CDR3 length equals 14 residues. The V gene's germline CDR1 is MNHEY and CDR2 SVGAGI. CDR3: CASSPDSGNQPQHF. In DNA, the CDR3 is TGTGCCAGCAGTCCCGATAGTGGCAATCAGCCCCAGCATTTT.

The chain carries TRBV6-5 and TRBJ1-1; D gene unclear. With 7 bases removed from V and 11 bases from J, the gap between germline ends came to 14 bases. Germline loops: CDR1 MNHEY, CDR2 SVGAGI. The CDR3 is made up of 11 amino acids. CDR3 nucleotide sequence: TGTGCCAGCAAGGGTAGGAGGGAGGCTTTCTTT. Encoded protein: CASKGRREAFF.

The chain uses TRBV6-5 and TRBJ2-2; 11 nucleotides match TRBD2. The CDR3 is 15 amino acids. Germline-derived CDR1 and CDR2 are MNHEY and SVGAGI. The trim removed 6 bases at V and 5 bases at J, leaving 5 bases unmatched. Written as DNA, the CDR3 is TGTGCCAGCAGAACTAGCGGGGGAAGGACCGGGGAGCTGTTTTTT. Translated, it gives CASRTSGGRTGELFF.

The rearrangement uses TRBV6-5 and TRBJ1-6, with D maybe TRBD1 (5 bases). CDR1 is MNHEY and CDR2 is SVGAGI in the germline V gene. The CDR3 has 16 amino acids. Trimming left V 0 bases short and J 14 bases short, with 20 bases between. In DNA, the CDR3 is TGTGCCAGCAGTTACTCAGCGGGGCGCGATTCAAAGGCCCTCCACTTT. The encoded protein is CASSYSAGRDSKALHF.

J is TRBJ1-2 and V is TRBV7-8; TRBD1 matches 10 bases. Germline V gene data show CDR1 as SGHVS and CDR2 as FQNEAQ. The CDR3 sequence is 16 residues long. V was clipped by 2 bases and J by 0 bases; unmatched bases: 3. In DNA form, the CDR3 reads TGTGCCAGCAGCTTATCGACAGGGGGCTCTAACTATGGCTACACCTTC. Protein product: CASSLSTGGSNYGYTF.

The chain employs TRBV2 and TRBJ2-2; 11 nucleotides align to TRBD2. Germline lookup yields CDR1 SNHLY and CDR2 FYNNEI. V dropped 2 bases and J dropped 0; count of bases not matched to a gene: 2. The CDR3 sequence is 17 residues long. CDR3 loop: CASSELAGGPNTGELFF. The CDR3 DNA reads as TGTGCCAGCAGTGAACTAGCGGGGGGACCGAACACCGGGGAGCTGTTTTTT. Full variable domain (remainder filled in from reference TRBV2 and TRBJ2-2): EPEVTQTPSHQVTQMGQEVILRCVPISNHLYFYWYRQILGQKVEFLVSFYNNEISEKSEIFDDQFSVERPDGSNFTLKIRSTKLEDSAMYFCASSELAGGPNTGELFFGEGSRLTVL.

The J gene is TRBJ2-5, the V gene TRBV27; D unresolved. V was clipped by 2 bases and J by 3 bases, with 7 bases between them. The CDR3 contains 13 residues. Germline assignment: CDR1 MNHEY and CDR2 SMNVEV (reference sequence). CDR3 region: CASSLGEKETQYF. DNA for the CDR3: TGTGCCAGCAGTTTAGGAGAAAAAGAGACCCAGTACTTC.

The chain recombines TRBV27 with TRBJ1-2; tentative D call: TRBD1 (5 bases). The V and J ends lost 4 bases and 2 bases respectively, with 14 bases between them. The CDR3 runs 15 residues. Germline CDR1 MNHEY, CDR2 SMNVEV (reference sequence). CDR3 in amino acids: CASSSYPGLNYGYTF. The DNA of the CDR3 is TGTGCCAGCAGTTCATATCCGGGACTAAACTATGGCTACACCTTC.

The rearrangement uses TRBV29-1 and TRBJ1-2; TRBD1 matches 7 bases. Germline trimming cut 2 bases from V and 4 bases from J; bases unmatched to any gene: 13. CDR1 and CDR2 (germline): SQVTM, ANQGSEA. There are 16 residues in the CDR3. CDR3 residues: CSVEIGDRDSPYGYTF. CDR3 bases: TGCAGCGTTGAAATTGGGGACCGGGACAGCCCCTATGGCTACACCTTC.

The V call is TRBV6-6, the J call TRBJ1-4, with 7 bases lining up with TRBD1. V lost 2 bases and J lost 7; bases outside the gene matches: 4. CDR3 length: 14 residues. CDR1 and CDR2 (germline): MNHNY, SVGAGI (reference sequence). The DNA for the CDR3 is TGTGCCAGCAGTTACGCAGGGGGACTTGAAAAACTGTTTTTT. It specifies CASSYAGGLEKLFF.

The chain links TRBV9 to TRBJ2-4; D perhaps matches TRBD1 (5 bases). The CDR3 is 15 residues long. CDR1 is SGDLS and CDR2 is YYNGEE in the germline V gene. V gave up 0 bases and J gave up 6 bases, with 13 bases separating them. CDR3 bases: TGTGCCAGCAGCGTAGGGGTAGGGGCTGGAAACATTCAGTACTTC. It yields the protein CASSVGVGAGNIQYF.

The genes are TRBV5-5 and TRBJ2-2; D unclear. V lost 0 bases, J lost 4 bases, and 4 bases lay in between. Germline lookup yields CDR1 SGHKS and CDR2 YYEKEE (reference sequence). The CDR3 spans 13 residues. DNA for the CDR3: TGTGCCAGCAGCTTGGTCGGCACCGGGGAGCTGTTTTTT. Amino acid sequence: CASSLVGTGELFF.

The chain carries TRBV5-6 and TRBJ2-7; D perhaps matches TRBD1 (5 bases). The CDR3 has 12 residues. Germline values: CDR1 SGHDT, CDR2 YYEEEE. The V end lost 4 bases, the J end lost 7 bases, and 12 bases lay between the germline ends. CDR3 in amino acids: CASSLSAGEQYF. In nucleotides, the CDR3 is TGTGCCAGCAGCCTCTCGGCAGGGGAGCAGTACTTC.

The gene calls are TRBV30 and TRBJ1-4, with 8 bases fitting TRBD1. Germline CDR1 is GTSNPN and CDR2 is SVGIG (reference sequence). The CDR3 loop spans 13 amino acids. Unmatched junction bases numbered 6, after V lost 7 bases and J lost 5 bases. CDR3 region: CAYGGQGNEKLFF. The CDR3 DNA sequence: TGTGCCTATGGAGGACAGGGAAATGAAAAACTGTTTTTT.

The J gene is TRBJ2-5, the V gene TRBV6-5; D might be TRBD1 (6 bases). This CDR3 region has 13 residues. Germline CDR1 and CDR2: MNHEY and SVGAGI. V was pared by 8 bases and J by 2 bases, with 12 bases between. The CDR3 loop is CASRRTAQETQYF. The CDR3 DNA follows: TGTGCCAGCCGGAGGACAGCTCAAGAGACCCAGTACTTC.

This chain links TRBV30 with TRBJ1-2; a possible D gene is TRBD1 (5 bases). V was trimmed by 7 bases and J by 4 bases, leaving 7 bases between them. CDR1 GTSNPN and CDR2 SVGIG come from the germline V gene (reference sequence). This CDR3 is 10 amino acids long. This CDR3 reads CAFDSYGYTF. The CDR3 DNA reads as TGTGCCTTCGACAGCTATGGCTACACCTTC.